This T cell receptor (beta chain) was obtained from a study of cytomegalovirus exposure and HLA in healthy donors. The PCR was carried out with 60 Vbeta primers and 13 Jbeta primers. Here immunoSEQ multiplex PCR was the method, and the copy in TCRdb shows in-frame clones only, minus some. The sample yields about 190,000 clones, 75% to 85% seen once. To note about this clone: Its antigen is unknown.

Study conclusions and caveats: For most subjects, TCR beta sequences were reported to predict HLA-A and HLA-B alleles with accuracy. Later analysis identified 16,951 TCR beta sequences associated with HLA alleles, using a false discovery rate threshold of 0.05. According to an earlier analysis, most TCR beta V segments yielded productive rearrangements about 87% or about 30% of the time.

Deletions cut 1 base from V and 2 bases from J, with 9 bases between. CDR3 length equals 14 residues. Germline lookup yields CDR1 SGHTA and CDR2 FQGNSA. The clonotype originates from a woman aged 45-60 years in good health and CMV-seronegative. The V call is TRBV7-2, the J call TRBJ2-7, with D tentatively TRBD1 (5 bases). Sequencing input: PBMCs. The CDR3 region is CASSLETGPYEQYF. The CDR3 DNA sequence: TGTGCCAGCAGCTTAGAAACAGGCCCCTACGAGCAGTACTTC.